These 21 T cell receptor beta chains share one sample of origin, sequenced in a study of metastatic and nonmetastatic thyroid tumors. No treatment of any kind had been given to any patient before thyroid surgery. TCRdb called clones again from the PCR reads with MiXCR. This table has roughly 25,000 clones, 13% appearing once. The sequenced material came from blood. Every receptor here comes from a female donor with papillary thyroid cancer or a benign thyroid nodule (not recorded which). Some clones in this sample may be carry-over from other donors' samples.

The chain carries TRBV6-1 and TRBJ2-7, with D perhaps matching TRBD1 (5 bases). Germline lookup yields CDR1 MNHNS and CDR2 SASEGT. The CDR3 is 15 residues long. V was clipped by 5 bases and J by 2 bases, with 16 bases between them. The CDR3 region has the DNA TGTGCCAGCAGTACCCAGGGTCTGGTTGCCTACGAGCAGTACTTC. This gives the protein CASSTQGLVAYEQYF.

The CDR3 protein is CASSLGGTQYF. CDR3 nucleotide sequence: TGTGCCAGCAGTTTGGGGGGTACGCAGTATTTT. J is TRBJ2-3 and V is TRBV6-5; a possible D gene is TRBD2 (6 bases). The CDR3 length is 11 residues. V was pared by 4 bases and J by 8 bases, with 7 bases between. CDR1 is MNHEY and CDR2 is SVGAGI in the germline V gene.

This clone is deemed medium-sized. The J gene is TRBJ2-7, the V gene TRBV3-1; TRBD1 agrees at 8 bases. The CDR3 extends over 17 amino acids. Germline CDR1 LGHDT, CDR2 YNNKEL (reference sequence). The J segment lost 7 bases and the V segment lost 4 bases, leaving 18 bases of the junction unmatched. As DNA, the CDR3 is TGTGCCAGCAGCCCGGTATTGGGGGAGGACAGGGAACGGGAGCAGTACTTC. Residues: CASSPVLGEDREREQYF.

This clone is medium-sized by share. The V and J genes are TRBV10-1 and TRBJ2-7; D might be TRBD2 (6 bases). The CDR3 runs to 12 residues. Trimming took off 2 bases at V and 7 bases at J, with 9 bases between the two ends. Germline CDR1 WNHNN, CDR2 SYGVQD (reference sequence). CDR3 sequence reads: CASSEPGGEQYF. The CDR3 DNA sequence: TGCGCCAGCAGTGAGCCAGGAGGGGAGCAGTACTTC.

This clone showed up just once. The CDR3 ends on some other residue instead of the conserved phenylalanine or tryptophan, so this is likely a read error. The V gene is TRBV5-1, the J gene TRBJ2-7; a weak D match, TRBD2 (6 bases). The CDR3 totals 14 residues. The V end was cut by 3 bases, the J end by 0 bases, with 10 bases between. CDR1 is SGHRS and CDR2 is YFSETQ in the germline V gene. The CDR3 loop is CASSSSGHSYEQYL. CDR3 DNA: TGCGCCAGCAGCTCGAGCGGGCACTCCTACGAGCAGTACCTC.

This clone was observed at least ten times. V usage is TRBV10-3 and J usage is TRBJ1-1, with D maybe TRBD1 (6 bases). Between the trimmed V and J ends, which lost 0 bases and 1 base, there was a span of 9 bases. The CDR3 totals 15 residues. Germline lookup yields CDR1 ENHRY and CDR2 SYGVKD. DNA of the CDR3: TGTGCCATCAGTGAGTCGGGGGGCGCGAACACTGAAGCTTTCTTT. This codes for CAISESGGANTEAFF.

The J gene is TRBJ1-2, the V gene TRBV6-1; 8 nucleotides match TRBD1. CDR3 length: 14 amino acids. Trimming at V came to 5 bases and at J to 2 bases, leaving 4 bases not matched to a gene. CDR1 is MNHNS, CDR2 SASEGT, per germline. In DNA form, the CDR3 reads TGTGCCAGCAGTCGGGACAGGAAAAACTATGGCTACACCTTC. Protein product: CASSRDRKNYGYTF.

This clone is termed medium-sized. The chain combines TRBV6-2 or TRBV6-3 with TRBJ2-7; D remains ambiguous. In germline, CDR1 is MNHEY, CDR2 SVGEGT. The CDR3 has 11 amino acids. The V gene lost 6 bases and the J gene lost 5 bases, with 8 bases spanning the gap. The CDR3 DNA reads TGTGCCAGCAGCCCCTTGAACGAGCAGTACTTC. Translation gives CASSPLNEQYF.

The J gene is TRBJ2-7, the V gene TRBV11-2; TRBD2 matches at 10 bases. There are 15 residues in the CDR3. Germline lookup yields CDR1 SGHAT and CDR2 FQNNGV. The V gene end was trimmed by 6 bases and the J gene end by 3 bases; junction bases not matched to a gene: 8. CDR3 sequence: CASSPIGLADYEQYF. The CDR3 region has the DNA TGTGCCAGCAGTCCCATCGGACTAGCGGACTACGAGCAGTACTTC.

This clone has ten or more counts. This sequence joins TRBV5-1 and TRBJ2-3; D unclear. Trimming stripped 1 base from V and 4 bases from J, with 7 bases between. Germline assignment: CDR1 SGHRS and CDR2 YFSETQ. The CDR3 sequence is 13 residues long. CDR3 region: CASSLLGSDTQYF. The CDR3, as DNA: TGCGCCAGCAGCTTGTTGGGATCAGATACGCAGTATTTT. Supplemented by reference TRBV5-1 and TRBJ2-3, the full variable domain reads KAGVTQTPRYLIKTRGQQVTLSCSPISGHRSVSWYQQTPGQGLQFLFEYFSETQRNKGNFPGRFSGRQFSNSRSEMNVSTLELGDSALYLCASSLLGSDTQYFGPGTRLTVL.

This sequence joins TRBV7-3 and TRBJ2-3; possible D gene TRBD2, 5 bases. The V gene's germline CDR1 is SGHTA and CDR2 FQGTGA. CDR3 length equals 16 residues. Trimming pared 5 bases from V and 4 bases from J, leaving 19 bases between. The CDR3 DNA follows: TGTGCCAGCAGCCTCTCTCTGTCGGGATTCGCAGATACGCAGTATTTT. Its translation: CASSLSLSGFADTQYF.

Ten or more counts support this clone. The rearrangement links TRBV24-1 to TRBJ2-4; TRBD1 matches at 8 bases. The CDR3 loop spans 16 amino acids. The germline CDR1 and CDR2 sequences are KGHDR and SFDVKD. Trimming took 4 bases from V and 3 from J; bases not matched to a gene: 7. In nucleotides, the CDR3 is TGTGCCACCAGTGAGGGATTAGGACAGGGCAAAAACATTCAGTACTTC. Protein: CATSEGLGQGKNIQYF.

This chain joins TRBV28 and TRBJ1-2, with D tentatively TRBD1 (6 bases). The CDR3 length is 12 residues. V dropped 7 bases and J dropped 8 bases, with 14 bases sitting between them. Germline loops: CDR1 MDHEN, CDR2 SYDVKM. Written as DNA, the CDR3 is TGTGCCAGCAAACGGGGGGCGGAGGGCTACACCTTC. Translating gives CASKRGAEGYTF.

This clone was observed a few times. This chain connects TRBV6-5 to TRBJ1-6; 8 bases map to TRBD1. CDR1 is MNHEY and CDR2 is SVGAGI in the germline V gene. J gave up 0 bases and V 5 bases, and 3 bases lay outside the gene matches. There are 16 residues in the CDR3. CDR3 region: CASSLQGDSYNSPLHF. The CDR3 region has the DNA TGTGCCAGCAGTCTACAGGGGGACTCCTATAATTCACCCCTCCACTTT.

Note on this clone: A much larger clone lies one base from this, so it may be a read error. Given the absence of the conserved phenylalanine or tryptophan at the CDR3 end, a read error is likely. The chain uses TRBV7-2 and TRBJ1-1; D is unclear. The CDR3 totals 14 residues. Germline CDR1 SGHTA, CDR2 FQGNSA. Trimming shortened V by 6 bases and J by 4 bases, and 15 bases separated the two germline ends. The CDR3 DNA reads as TGTGCCAGCAGTCCTAGGGTCATCGGCACTGAAGCTTTCTCT. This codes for CASSPRVIGTEAFS.

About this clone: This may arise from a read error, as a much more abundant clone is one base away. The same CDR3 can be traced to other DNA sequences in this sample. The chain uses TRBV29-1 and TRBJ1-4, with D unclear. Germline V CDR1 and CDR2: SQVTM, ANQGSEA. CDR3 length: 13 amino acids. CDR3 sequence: CSVELDTNEKLFF. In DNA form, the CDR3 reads TGCAGCGTTGAACTGGATACTAACGAAAAACTGTTTTTT. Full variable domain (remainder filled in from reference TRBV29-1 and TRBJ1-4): SAVISQKPSRDICQRGTSLTIQCQVDSQVTMMFWYRQQPGQSLTLIATANQGSEATYESGFVIDKFPISRPNLTFSTLTVSNMSPEDSSIYLCSVELDTNEKLFFGSGTQLSVL.

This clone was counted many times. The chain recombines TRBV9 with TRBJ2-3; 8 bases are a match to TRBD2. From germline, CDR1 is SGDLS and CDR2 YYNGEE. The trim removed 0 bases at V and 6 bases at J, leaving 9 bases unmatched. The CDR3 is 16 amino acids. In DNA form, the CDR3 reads TGTGCCAGCAGCGTAGCGGGACTAGGCACTCTCGATACGCAGTATTTT. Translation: CASSVAGLGTLDTQYF.

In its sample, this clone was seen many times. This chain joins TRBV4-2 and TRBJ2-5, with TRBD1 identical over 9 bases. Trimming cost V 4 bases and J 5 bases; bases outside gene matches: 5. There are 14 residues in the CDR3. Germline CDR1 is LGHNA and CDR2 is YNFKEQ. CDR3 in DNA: TGTGCCAGCAGCCTCGGGGACAGGGCCGAGACCCAGTACTTC. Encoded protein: CASSLGDRAETQYF.

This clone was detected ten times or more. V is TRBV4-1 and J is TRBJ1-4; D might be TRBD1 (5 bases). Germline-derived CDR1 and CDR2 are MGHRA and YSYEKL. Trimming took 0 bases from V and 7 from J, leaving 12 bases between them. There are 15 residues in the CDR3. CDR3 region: CASSQESGRAEKLFF. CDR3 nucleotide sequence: TGCGCCAGCAGCCAAGAGTCAGGCAGGGCTGAAAAACTGTTTTTT.

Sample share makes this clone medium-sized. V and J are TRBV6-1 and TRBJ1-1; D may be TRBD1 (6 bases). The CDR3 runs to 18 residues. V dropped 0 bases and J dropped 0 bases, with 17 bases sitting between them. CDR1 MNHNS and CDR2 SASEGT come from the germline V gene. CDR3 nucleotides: TGTGCCAGCAGTGAAGCGTCCCAGGGGAGGTCGATGAACACTGAAGCTTTCTTT. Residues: CASSEASQGRSMNTEAFF.

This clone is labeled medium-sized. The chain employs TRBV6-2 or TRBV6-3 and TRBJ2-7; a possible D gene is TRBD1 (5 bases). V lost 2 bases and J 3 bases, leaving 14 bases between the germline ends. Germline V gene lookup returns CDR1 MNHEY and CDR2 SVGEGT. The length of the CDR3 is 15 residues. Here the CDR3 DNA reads TGTGCCAGCAGTTACGGGGCTGGACACCTCTACGAGCAGTACTTC. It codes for CASSYGAGHLYEQYF.